This T cell receptor (beta chain) was sequenced for a study of blood T cells in healthy people across ages. Of note for this clonotype: The antigen is not known. A read error may explain this, as a much larger clone is one base away.

Study results and caveats: Compared with aged donors, long-lived donors showed fewer expanded clones, suggesting selection. Expanded clonotype shifts may have been confounded, as the donors had an unknown CMV status.

PCR was performed a second time for about 7 to 11 cycles using a sample-barcoded 5' primer and a J-beta primer mix. Carrying 12 random nucleotides, a template-switch adaptor labeled each individual cDNA molecule. TCRdb called the 5' RACE reads again in MiXCR, with one record for every CDR3 protein. The sample lists over a million distinct CDR3 sequences, approximately 63% occurring once. Sequenced material: blood. This TCR was sampled from a man younger than 30 in good health.

Here the CDR3 DNA reads TGTGCCAGCAGTTTACAGGATACGCGGTATTTT. Protein product: CASSLQDTRYF. The V call is TRBV12-3 or TRBV12-4, the J call TRBJ2-3; D is unresolved. The CDR3 length is 11 residues.